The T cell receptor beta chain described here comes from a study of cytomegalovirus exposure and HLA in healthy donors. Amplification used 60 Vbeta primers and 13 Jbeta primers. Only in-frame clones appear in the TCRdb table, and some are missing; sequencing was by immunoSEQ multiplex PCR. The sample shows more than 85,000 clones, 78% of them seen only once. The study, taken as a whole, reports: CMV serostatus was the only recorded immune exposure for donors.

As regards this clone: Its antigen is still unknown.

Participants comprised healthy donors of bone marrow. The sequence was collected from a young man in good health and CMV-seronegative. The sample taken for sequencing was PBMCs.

The CDR3 nucleotides read TGTGCCAGCAGCGCCACCGAGGGACAGGGGGTTTTAGCTTTCTTT. It encodes CASSATEGQGVLAFF. The chain couples TRBV9 to TRBJ1-1; TRBD1 agrees at 11 bases. This CDR3 is built from 15 residues. J was trimmed by 10 bases and V by 3 bases; bases with no gene match: 11. The germline V gene has CDR1 SGDLS and CDR2 YYNGEE.